Below, 11 T cell receptor beta chains from the same sample are listed, as sequenced in a study of T cell repertoires in cytomegalovirus infection. No antigen has been identified for these receptors. TCRdb reprocessed the reads via MiXCR and lists one record per CDR3 protein. The data hold hundreds of thousands of distinct CDR3 sequences, with roughly 34% observed a single time. Sequences were derived from cultured PBMCs, sampled from culture after CMV antigen stimulation. The receptors shown here come from a human donor in good health (CMV status not recorded). Some clones in this sample may be carry-over from other donors' samples.

The CDR3 loop reads CASSPLAGLTDTQYF. CDR3 nucleotide sequence: TGTGCCAGCAGTCCCCTAGCGGGGCTCACAGATACGCAGTATTTT. The rearrangement links TRBV12-3 or TRBV12-4 to TRBJ2-3; TRBD2 matches at 9 bases. The ends lost 5 bases at V and 2 bases at J; junction bases unmatched: 5. This CDR3 spans 15 amino acids.

The rearrangement uses TRBV20-1 and TRBJ1-6; no reliable D call. The CDR3 has 15 residues. Germline V gives CDR1 DFQATT, CDR2 SNEGSKA (reference sequence). V dropped 3 bases and J dropped 9 bases, with 18 bases sitting between them. CDR3 DNA sequence: TGCAGTGCTAGGTCCCCAGGCGGCCTGGGTTCACCCCTCCACTTT. Its protein is CSARSPGGLGSPLHF.

This clonotype was seen a handful of times. This chain uses TRBV6-1 with TRBJ2-2; no clear D gene. V was pared by 5 bases and J by 4 bases, with 8 bases between. Germline-derived CDR1 and CDR2 are MNHNS and SASEGT. CDR3 length: 13 residues. In DNA form, the CDR3 reads TGTGCCAGCAGTTACGCCGGCACCGGGGAGCTGTTTTTT. Its protein is CASSYAGTGELFF.

The chain couples TRBV6-5 to TRBJ2-1; TRBD1 aligns across 7 bases. The CDR3 loop spans 15 amino acids. Trimming took 4 bases from V and 8 from J; bases not matched to a gene: 11. Germline V CDR1 and CDR2: MNHEY, SVGAGI. CDR3 bases: TGTGCCAGCAGTTGCCTCCGACAGGGTGCCGATGAGCAGTTCTTC. Residues: CASSCLRQGADEQFF.

As to this clonotype: The junction differs from germline at one of its ends, possibly a read error. The chain carries TRBV24-1 and TRBJ2-1, with D unclear. The CDR3 sequence is 17 residues long. Germline assignment: CDR1 KGHDR and CDR2 SFDVKD. CDR3 loop: CVTSRRWDPSGYNEQFF. CDR3 bases: TGTGTCACCAGCAGGCGTTGGGATCCCTCAGGCTACAATGAGCAGTTCTTC.

This clonotype was seen at least ten times. The rearrangement links TRBV7-2 to TRBJ1-5; TRBD1 matches 8 bases. Germline V gene sequence: CDR1 SGHTA, CDR2 FQGNSA. The V segment lost 3 bases and the J segment 4 bases; nucleotides outside the gene matches: 8. The CDR3 is 16 amino acids. CDR3: CASSFHQTGANQPQHF. The CDR3 bases are TGTGCCAGCAGCTTCCATCAGACAGGGGCGAATCAGCCCCAGCATTTT.

The V and J genes are TRBV19 and TRBJ1-5; no clear D gene. CDR3 length equals 15 residues. Trimming left V 4 bases short and J 3 bases short, with 13 bases between. CDR1 LNHDA and CDR2 SQIVND come from the germline V gene (reference sequence). The CDR3 loop reads CASSSQGTVNQPQHF. The CDR3 region has the DNA TGTGCCAGTAGTAGCCAAGGAACAGTCAATCAGCCCCAGCATTTT.

About this clonotype itself: An end of the junction does not agree with germline; a read error may underlie this. The chain carries TRBV28 and TRBJ1-2; D may be TRBD1 (5 bases). The germline V gene encodes CDR1 MDHEN and CDR2 SYDVKM. The CDR3 runs 17 residues. CDR3 bases: TGTGCCAGCAGTTTATTGGGCCCGGAGACAGCCGTCTATGGCTACAACTTC. Translating gives CASSLLGPETAVYGYNF.

This chain links TRBV28 with TRBJ1-4; 9 bases match TRBD1. Germline trimming cut 5 bases from V and 6 bases from J; bases unmatched to any gene: 10. This CDR3 has 16 residues. From germline, CDR1 is MDHEN and CDR2 SYDVKM. CDR3 region: CASSPVIGTGHEKLFF. CDR3 in DNA: TGTGCCAGCAGTCCAGTAATCGGGACAGGGCATGAAAAACTGTTTTTT.

This chain joins TRBV3-1 and TRBJ2-1, with 8 positions matching TRBD2. The CDR3 length is 13 residues. From germline, CDR1 is LGHDT and CDR2 YNNKEL (reference sequence). The ends lost 0 bases at V and 15 bases at J; junction bases unmatched: 7. CDR3 coding DNA: TGTGCCAGCAGCCAAGAGAGAGGGACTAGGAGGTTCTTC. Residues: CASSQERGTRRFF.

The chain recombines TRBV2 with TRBJ1-2; D ambiguous. From germline, CDR1 is SNHLY and CDR2 FYNNEI. Trimming took 5 bases from V and 0 from J, leaving 10 bases between them. The CDR3 is made up of 14 amino acids. The CDR3 DNA reads TGTGCCAGCAGTTCGTTAACAGCTAACTATGGCTACACCTTC. This translates into CASSSLTANYGYTF.